Shown below are 26 T cell receptor beta chains from a single sample sequenced in a study of cytomegalovirus exposure and HLA in healthy donors. PCR involved 60 Vbeta and 13 Jbeta primers. The protocol was immunoSEQ multiplex PCR, while the TCRdb copy is restricted to in-frame clones and leaves out a portion. The table records more than 150,000 clones, about 84% of them present only once. The source material was PBMCs. Every receptor here comes from a man aged 50 to 60 in good health and CMV-seropositive.

The chain links TRBV6-5 to TRBJ2-7; 7 positions match TRBD2. With 7 bases clipped from V and 2 bases from J, the junction kept 8 bases outside the gene matches. The CDR3 loop spans 14 amino acids. The germline V gene has CDR1 MNHEY and CDR2 SVGAGI. The CDR3 DNA reads as TGTGCCAGCACCAACCCGGGAGGAACCTACGAGCAGTACTTC. Its protein product is CASTNPGGTYEQYF.

This rearrangement joins TRBV7-9 to TRBJ2-7; 14 nucleotides align to TRBD2. This CDR3 has 15 amino acids. The V and J ends lost 5 bases and 5 bases, in that order; junction bases with no gene match: 5. Germline CDR1 reads SEHNR; CDR2 reads FQNEAQ (reference sequence). The CDR3 spells CASSLGTSGSHEQYF. CDR3 DNA: TGTGCCAGCAGCCTAGGGACTAGCGGGAGTCACGAGCAGTACTTC.

This chain uses TRBV19 with TRBJ1-1; TRBD1 agrees at 10 bases. V lost 10 bases to trimming and J lost 4 bases; unmatched junction nucleotides: 6. Germline CDR1 LNHDA, CDR2 SQIVND (reference sequence). The CDR3 length is 13 residues. CDR3 in amino acids: CATTGTGATEAFF. The CDR3 DNA sequence: TGTGCCACCACCGGGACAGGGGCCACTGAAGCTTTCTTT.

The gene calls are TRBV27 and TRBJ2-3; the D gene is possibly TRBD2 (7 bases). Looked up from germline, CDR1 is MNHEY and CDR2 is SMNVEV (reference sequence). This CDR3 region has 14 residues. V was trimmed by 8 bases and J by 3 bases, leaving 15 bases between them. DNA of the CDR3: TGTGCCAGCCGAAGGGGGGGGCAGACAGATACGCAGTATTTT. Translated, it gives CASRRGGQTDTQYF.

V gene TRBV10-3 combines with J gene TRBJ2-1; the match to TRBD2 covers 8 bases. The CDR3 extends over 14 amino acids. V was clipped by 7 bases and J by 9 bases; unmatched bases: 11. Germline assignment: CDR1 ENHRY and CDR2 SYGVKD. Written as DNA, the CDR3 is TGTGCCATCAACGGAGAGGCGGGGGGATCTGAGCAGTTCTTC. This codes for CAINGEAGGSEQFF.

This clone appeared once. V is TRBV7-3 and J is TRBJ2-1, with D possibly matching TRBD2 (5 bases). V gave up 5 bases and J gave up 3 bases, with 8 bases separating them. This CDR3 comprises 13 residues. Germline V gene lookup returns CDR1 SGHTA and CDR2 FQGTGA. The CDR3 reads CASSRRGYNEQFF. Here the CDR3 DNA reads TGTGCCAGCAGCCGACGGGGCTACAATGAGCAGTTCTTC.

About this clone itself: Distinct nucleotide sequences in the sample also encode this CDR3. The chain is built from TRBV2 and TRBJ2-1, with D perhaps matching TRBD2 (5 bases). The V gene's germline CDR1 is SNHLY and CDR2 FYNNEI. The CDR3 is 15 residues long. Trimming took 7 bases from V and 8 from J, leaving 21 bases between them. CDR3 DNA sequence: TGTGCCAGCAAGGCCCTGGCAGGCGGGTCCCATGAGCAGTTCTTC. Translated, it gives CASKALAGGSHEQFF.

V usage is TRBV7-8 and J usage is TRBJ2-1; possibly TRBD2 for D (7 bases). The germline V and J ends were trimmed by 2 bases and 3 bases, with 17 bases remaining between them. Per germline, CDR1 SGHVS and CDR2 FQNEAQ. The CDR3 is made up of 17 amino acids. CDR3 in amino acids: CASSLPLEGEGYNEQFF. DNA of the CDR3: TGTGCCAGCAGCTTACCCCTGGAGGGGGAGGGCTACAATGAGCAGTTCTTC.

The chain uses TRBV6-1 and TRBJ2-4, with 10 bases lining up with TRBD1. The trim removed 6 bases at V and 5 bases at J, leaving 7 bases unmatched. The CDR3 consists of 15 residues. The V gene's germline CDR1 is MNHNS and CDR2 SASEGT. For the CDR3, the DNA is TGTGCCAGCAGGGATCCGGGACAGGGGCAAAACATTCAGTACTTC. This translates into CASRDPGQGQNIQYF.

CDR3 DNA: TGTGCCAGCAGTTCCACCGACGGGTACTCTGGAAACACCATATATTTT. This encodes CASSSTDGYSGNTIYF. The chain recombines TRBV6-6 with TRBJ1-3; no clear D gene. CDR1 and CDR2 (germline): MNHNY, SVGAGI (reference sequence). The CDR3 runs to 16 residues. The ends were cut back, 4 bases at V and 0 bases at J, with 13 bases in the middle.

The chain is built from TRBV5-6 and TRBJ1-6, with no clear D. The CDR3 has 13 residues. Germline V gene data show CDR1 as SGHDT and CDR2 as YYEEEE. V lost 1 base, J lost 7 bases, and 6 bases lay in between. This chain's CDR3 is CASSLSRNSPLHF. The CDR3 region has the DNA TGTGCCAGCAGCTTGTCGCGGAATTCACCCCTCCACTTT.

The chain carries TRBV5-1 and TRBJ2-1; D not certain. Germline assignment: CDR1 SGHRS and CDR2 YFSETQ. Trimming removed 2 bases from V and 0 bases from J, with 9 bases in between. The CDR3 covers 15 residues. This chain's CDR3 is CASSLTTASYNEQFF. DNA for the CDR3: TGCGCCAGCAGCTTAACAACAGCCTCCTACAATGAGCAGTTCTTC.

The chain is built from TRBV5-4 and TRBJ2-5; D is ambiguous. The length of the CDR3 is 15 residues. Between the trimmed V and J ends, which lost 4 bases and 2 bases, there was a span of 15 bases. Germline V gene lookup returns CDR1 SGHNT and CDR2 YYREEE (reference sequence). The CDR3 region has the DNA TGTGCCAGCAGCCTCCGGTGGAGTAGTCAAGAGACCCAGTACTTC. Amino acids: CASSLRWSSQETQYF.

V gene TRBV14 combines with J gene TRBJ2-5, with 9 bases lining up with TRBD1. Losses at the gene ends were 2 bases for V and 4 bases for J; bases not matched to a gene: 8. CDR1 SGHDN and CDR2 FVKESK come from the germline V gene. CDR3 length: 16 residues. The CDR3 region is CASSQRDRATGETQYF. CDR3 bases: TGTGCCAGCAGCCAACGGGACAGGGCGACAGGAGAGACCCAGTACTTC.

This clone appeared once. The chain recombines TRBV20-1 with TRBJ1-2, with no clear D. Germline V gives CDR1 DFQATT, CDR2 SNEGSKA (reference sequence). Trimming took off 5 bases at V and 4 bases at J, with 8 bases between the two ends. CDR3 length equals 11 residues. In DNA form, the CDR3 reads TGCAGTGCTTCCTCTAGCTATGGCTACACCTTC. This translates into CSASSSYGYTF.

V usage is TRBV6-6 and J usage is TRBJ2-7, with 10 bases identical to TRBD2. The CDR3 is 14 amino acids. The J segment lost 6 bases and the V segment lost 7 bases, leaving 9 bases of the junction unmatched. CDR1 MNHNY and CDR2 SVGAGI come from the germline V gene (reference sequence). DNA for the CDR3: TGTGCCAGCAAAAAAGGAGCGGGGGGGCCCGAGCAGTACTTC. It codes for CASKKGAGGPEQYF.

This clone has only a few counts. V and J are TRBV7-9 and TRBJ1-1; 7 bases fit TRBD1. This CDR3 spans 15 amino acids. The trim removed 0 bases at V and 3 bases at J, leaving 4 bases unmatched. Germline CDR1 reads SEHNR; CDR2 reads FQNEAQ (reference sequence). Written as DNA, the CDR3 is TGTGCCAGCAGCTTAGCCTACAGGGGTCACACTGAAGCTTTCTTT. The encoded protein is CASSLAYRGHTEAFF. Filled out from reference TRBV7-9 and TRBJ1-1, the complete variable domain reads DTGVSQNPRHKITKRGQNVTFRCDPISEHNRLYWYRQTLGQGPEFLTYFQNEAQLEKSRLLSDRFSAERPKGSFSTLEIQRTEQGDSAMYLCASSLAYRGHTEAFFGQGTRLTVV.

The rearrangement links TRBV7-9 to TRBJ2-1, with TRBD2 matching 15 bases. Germline CDR1 is SEHNR and CDR2 is FQNEAQ (reference sequence). V was clipped by 5 bases and J by 3 bases; unmatched bases: 2. CDR3 length: 16 amino acids. This CDR3 is CASSGLAGGLYNEQFF. For the CDR3, the DNA is TGTGCCAGCAGCGGACTAGCGGGGGGGCTCTACAATGAGCAGTTCTTC.

This sequence joins TRBV4-3 and TRBJ2-3; the D is unclear. Germline values: CDR1 LGHNA, CDR2 YSLEER. V shed 0 bases and J shed 7 bases, with 8 bases lying between them. This CDR3 has 13 amino acids. The CDR3 bases are TGCGCCAGCAGCCAAGAGGCCAGTAATACGCAGTATTTT. Amino acid sequence: CASSQEASNTQYF.

The chain joins TRBV30 to TRBJ2-7, with D perhaps matching TRBD2 (6 bases). The CDR3 has 14 residues. The germline CDR1 and CDR2 sequences are GTSNPN and SVGIG (reference sequence). V lost 1 base, J lost 1 base, and 11 bases lay in between. CDR3 amino acids: CAWSGAGGSYEQYF. CDR3 bases: TGTGCCTGGAGTGGGGCTGGGGGGTCCTACGAGCAGTACTTC.

A word on this clone: The same CDR3 is also encoded by other DNA sequences in this sample. V and J are TRBV5-1 and TRBJ2-2; 8 bases fit TRBD2. Germline V gene data show CDR1 as SGHRS and CDR2 as YFSETQ. The CDR3 runs 15 residues. Trimming took 0 bases from V and 5 from J; bases not matched to a gene: 3. The CDR3 region is CASSLGLAGTGELFF. The CDR3 bases are TGCGCCAGCAGCTTGGGATTAGCGGGAACCGGGGAGCTGTTTTTT. The full variable domain, completed using reference TRBV5-1 and TRBJ2-2, is KAGVTQTPRYLIKTRGQQVTLSCSPISGHRSVSWYQQTPGQGLQFLFEYFSETQRNKGNFPGRFSGRQFSNSRSEMNVSTLELGDSALYLCASSLGLAGTGELFFGEGSRLTVL.

The CDR3 sequence: CASSLLGTSGRRADTQYF. The CDR3 region has the DNA TGTGCCAGCAGCCTTCTAGGGACTAGCGGGAGAAGGGCAGATACGCAGTATTTT. V gene TRBV9 combines with J gene TRBJ2-3, with 14 bases identical to TRBD2. Germline V gives CDR1 SGDLS, CDR2 YYNGEE. The CDR3 loop spans 18 amino acids. V lost 4 bases and J lost 4; bases outside the gene matches: 11.

V and J are TRBV10-3 and TRBJ2-7; TRBD2 might be the D (5 bases). From germline, CDR1 is ENHRY and CDR2 SYGVKD. The CDR3 is 14 amino acids. Trimming removed 6 bases at V and 0 bases at J, with 12 bases between. CDR3 amino acids: CAIRTGVTSYEQYF. In DNA, the CDR3 is TGTGCCATCAGGACCGGGGTGACCTCCTACGAGCAGTACTTC.

This chain connects TRBV5-1 to TRBJ2-2; no firm D call. The ends were cut back, 4 bases at V and 5 bases at J, with 12 bases in the middle. Germline CDR1 SGHRS, CDR2 YFSETQ. This CDR3 is built from 14 residues. CDR3 protein: CASSPLPETGELFF. CDR3 DNA: TGCGCCAGCAGCCCCTTACCTGAGACCGGGGAGCTGTTTTTT.

This clone has only one observation. The genes are TRBV4-2 and TRBJ1-1; no definite D call. The length of the CDR3 is 14 residues. Deletions cut 0 bases from V and 1 base from J, with 6 bases between. The germline gives CDR1 LGHNA, CDR2 YNFKEQ. Here the CDR3 reads CASSQDSENTEAFF. The CDR3 region has the DNA TGTGCCAGCAGCCAAGACTCAGAGAACACTGAAGCTTTCTTT.

V usage is TRBV7-3 and J usage is TRBJ2-3; 9 nucleotides line up with TRBD2. This CDR3 comprises 17 residues. The germline V gene has CDR1 SGHTA and CDR2 FQGTGA. With V trimmed by 1 base and J by 2 bases, 7 bases remained unmatched. The CDR3: CASSLNRRGGTTDTQYF. CDR3 DNA sequence: TGTGCCAGCAGCTTAAATAGGCGGGGGGGGACCACAGATACGCAGTATTTT.